The 26 T cell receptor beta chains in this list originate from one sample, sequenced in a study. Each CDR3 protein gets one entry after TCRdb re-called the reads with MiXCR. Here the sample spans a few thousand distinct CDR3 sequences, over 9% being singletons. The specimen was CD4+ T cells from peripheral blood. The receptors come from a human donor with rheumatoid arthritis.

This clonotype was detected many times. In DNA form, the CDR3 reads TGTGCCTGGAACACGGGACAGGGAGAAGAAAAACTGTTTTTT. Amino acid sequence: CAWNTGQGEEKLFF. The V and J genes are TRBV30 and TRBJ1-4; 9 bases align to TRBD1. Germline V CDR1 and CDR2: GTSNPN, SVGIG (reference sequence). Trimming took 4 bases from V and 8 from J; bases not matched to a gene: 8. CDR3 length: 14 residues.

This clonotype is medium-sized by share. The chain has TRBV11-3 and TRBJ2-3, with D possibly being TRBD2 (5 bases). CDR1 and CDR2 from the germline V gene are SGHNT and YENEEA. V was trimmed by 2 bases and J by 4 bases, leaving 13 bases between them. CDR3 length: 15 residues. The CDR3 coding sequence is TGTGCCAGCAGCTTAACCAGCGGCAGTTCAGATACGCAGTATTTT. It yields the protein CASSLTSGSSDTQYF.

This clonotype was recorded at least ten times. The rearrangement uses TRBV20-1 and TRBJ1-1; 8 positions match TRBD1. With 6 bases clipped from V and 4 bases from J, the junction kept 7 bases outside the gene matches. The germline gives CDR1 DFQATT, CDR2 SNEGSKA (reference sequence). The CDR3 loop spans 13 amino acids. CDR3 in amino acids: CSASGQGLTEAFF. In DNA form, the CDR3 reads TGCAGTGCCAGTGGACAGGGTCTCACTGAAGCTTTCTTT.

This clonotype has just a few counts. Relative to the germline gene, one junction end is altered; a read error may explain this. The chain employs TRBV6-1 and TRBJ1-5; TRBD1 might be the D (6 bases). CDR1 is MNHNS, CDR2 SASEGT, per germline. The CDR3 totals 14 residues. The chain's CDR3 is CASSRVGARGSRRF. The CDR3 DNA sequence: TGTGCCAGCAGTAGGGTGGGGGCGAGAGGGTCCCGTCGTTTT.

A remark on this clonotype: With a much larger clone just one base away, this may be a read error. The V call is TRBV14, the J call TRBJ1-4; D is ambiguous. In germline, CDR1 is SGHDN, CDR2 FVKESK. The CDR3 is 15 amino acids. Written as DNA, the CDR3 is TGTGCCAACAGCTCCCCACGGGCCCGGTGGGAAAAACTGTTTTTT. Protein product: CANSSPRARWEKLFF.

This clonotype was detected ten times or more. The chain uses TRBV24-1 and TRBJ2-7; TRBD1 matches at 11 bases. Germline V gene sequence: CDR1 KGHDR, CDR2 SFDVKD. The CDR3 length is 15 residues. J was trimmed by 7 bases and V by 3 bases; bases with no gene match: 7. CDR3 in amino acids: CATSDGGQGGREQYF. CDR3 sequence (DNA): TGTGCCACCAGTGATGGGGGACAGGGGGGGAGAGAGCAGTACTTC.

This chain links TRBV6-4 with TRBJ1-1, with D unclear. V shed 2 bases and J shed 7 bases, with 8 bases lying between them. Germline V lookup: CDR1 MRHNA, CDR2 SNTAGT. This CDR3 spans 12 amino acids. DNA for the CDR3: TGTGCCAGCAGTGACGGGTTTGGTGAAGCTTTCTTT. It is translated as CASSDGFGEAFF.

CDR3 region: CASSSAGDGTEAFF. The CDR3 coding sequence is TGCGCCAGCAGCTCCGCCGGGGACGGCACTGAAGCTTTCTTT. J is TRBJ1-1 and V is TRBV5-1, with a possible D match to TRBD1 (5 bases). The CDR3 runs to 14 residues. Germline CDR1 is SGHRS and CDR2 is YFSETQ. The V end was cut by 3 bases, the J end by 4 bases, with 13 bases between.

In its sample, this clonotype was seen many times. This chain connects TRBV19 to TRBJ2-7; TRBD2 agrees at 9 bases. Unmatched junction bases numbered 6, after V lost 6 bases and J lost 6 bases. The CDR3 covers 13 residues. Germline assignment: CDR1 LNHDA and CDR2 SQIVND (reference sequence). The CDR3, as DNA: TGTGCCAGTAGCACCGGGACTAGCACCGAGCAGTACTTC. Protein: CASSTGTSTEQYF. Full variable domain (rest looked up from reference TRBV19 and TRBJ2-7): DGGITQSPKYLFRKEGQNVTLSCEQNLNHDAMYWYRQDPGQGLRLIYYSQIVNDFQKGDIAEGYSVSREKKESFPLTVTSAQKNPTAFYLCASSTGTSTEQYFGPGTRLTVT.

In its sample, this clonotype ranks as medium-sized. This sequence joins TRBV4-1 and TRBJ2-5; weak D call: TRBD1 (7 bases). Germline V gene lookup returns CDR1 MGHRA and CDR2 YSYEKL. This CDR3 region has 15 residues. Trimming left V 1 base short and J 1 base short, with 10 bases between. CDR3: CASSQAGGIQETQYF. CDR3 nucleotide sequence: TGCGCCAGCAGCCAAGCAGGGGGGATCCAAGAGACCCAGTACTTC.

This clonotype was seen repeatedly, ten times or more. J is TRBJ2-7 and V is TRBV7-9; a possible D gene is TRBD2 (6 bases). The CDR3 length is 15 residues. The V and J ends lost 5 bases and 7 bases respectively, with 21 bases between them. Germline V gene lookup returns CDR1 SEHNR and CDR2 FQNEAQ (reference sequence). The CDR3: CASSAAGPYEAEQYF. In nucleotides, the CDR3 is TGTGCCAGCAGCGCGGCGGGGCCCTATGAGGCAGAGCAGTACTTC.

This clonotype appeared many times. The V and J genes are TRBV6-2 or TRBV6-3 and TRBJ1-5; possible D gene TRBD1, 5 bases. The CDR3 is 14 amino acids. V was clipped by 2 bases and J by 4 bases, with 9 bases between them. The V gene's germline CDR1 is MNHEY and CDR2 SVGEGT. CDR3 DNA sequence: TGTGCCAGCAGTTACGGAGGGGTGAATCAGCCCCAGCATTTT. It codes for CASSYGGVNQPQHF.

This clonotype was recorded only once. A much larger clone differs from this one at a single base, so this may be a read error. The J gene is TRBJ1-1, the V gene TRBV28, with D unresolved. The germline V gene encodes CDR1 MDHEN and CDR2 SYDVKM. This CDR3 is built from 13 residues. The CDR3 reads CASSSIVNAEAFF. Written as DNA, the CDR3 is TGTGCCAGCAGTTCTATAGTGAACGCTGAAGCTTTCTTT.

This clonotype is classed as medium-sized. This chain links TRBV19 with TRBJ1-1; D is uncertain. V dropped 6 bases and J dropped 0 bases, with 17 bases sitting between them. This CDR3 is 16 amino acids long. Germline loops: CDR1 LNHDA, CDR2 SQIVND (reference sequence). The CDR3 nucleotides read TGTGCCAGTAGCAAAGGGCCCTACAGTATGAACACTGAAGCTTTCTTT. It encodes CASSKGPYSMNTEAFF.

Concerning this clonotype itself: A clone one base away is much larger, so this may be a read error. V and J are TRBV14 and TRBJ1-2; perhaps TRBD1 as D (6 bases). The CDR3 has 16 amino acids. CDR1 and CDR2 from the germline V gene are SGHDN and FVKESK. CDR3 sequence reads: CARSQEGAQGIYGYTF. For the CDR3, the DNA is TGTGCCAGAAGCCAAGAAGGGGCACAGGGTATCTATGGCTACACCTTC. Together with reference TRBV14 and TRBJ1-2, the CDR3 gives the full variable domain: EAGVTQFPSHSVIEKGQTVTLRCDPISGHDNLYWYRRVMGKEIKFLLHFVKESKQDESGMPNNRFLAERTGGTYSTLKVQPAELEDSGVYFCARSQEGAQGIYGYTFGSGTRLTVV.

In this sample, this clonotype turned up many times. This rearrangement joins TRBV5-4 to TRBJ1-2; tentative D call: TRBD1 (5 bases). Germline V gives CDR1 SGHNT, CDR2 YYREEE (reference sequence). V dropped 4 bases and J dropped 8 bases, with 12 bases sitting between them. The CDR3 totals 12 residues. The CDR3 region is CASSQDTNGYTF. The DNA for the CDR3 is TGTGCCAGCAGCCAGGACACTAACGGCTACACCTTC. Full variable domain (rest looked up from reference TRBV5-4 and TRBJ1-2): ETGVTQSPTHLIKTRGQQVTLRCSSQSGHNTVSWYQQALGQGPQFIFQYYREEENGRGNFPPRFSGLQFPNYSSELNVNALELDDSALYLCASSQDTNGYTFGSGTRLTVV.

As regards this clonotype: Possible read error: a much larger clone is one base away. The chain couples TRBV28 to TRBJ2-7; 8 bases map to TRBD2. The CDR3 runs 16 residues. Germline V gene data show CDR1 as MDHEN and CDR2 as SYDVKM. The CDR3 nucleotides read TGTGCCAGCAGTAAACTGTACCCCGGAGGAGCGGGAGAGCAGCACTTC. Its translation is CASSKLYPGGAGEQHF.

This clonotype is medium-sized by share. The V call is TRBV5-6, the J call TRBJ2-5; D not resolved. Trimming removed 3 bases at V and 4 bases at J, with 10 bases between. The V gene's germline CDR1 is SGHDT and CDR2 YYEEEE. The CDR3 runs 13 residues. CDR3 DNA: TGTGCCAGCAGCTATGAGAAAAGAGAGACCCAGTACTTC. Amino acid sequence: CASSYEKRETQYF.

The chain carries TRBV5-8 and TRBJ1-6; D uncertain. Germline V gene data show CDR1 as SGHTS and CDR2 as YDEGEE. V dropped 4 bases and J dropped 8 bases, with 13 bases sitting between them. This CDR3 contains 14 residues. CDR3 DNA: TGTGCCAGCAGCCAGCAAAGGTGGGATTCACCCCTCCACTTT. Amino acid sequence: CASSQQRWDSPLHF.

By sample share, this clonotype is medium-sized. This chain joins TRBV7-8 and TRBJ1-3, with a tentative D call TRBD1 (5 bases). The CDR3 covers 13 residues. V was pared by 3 bases and J by 4 bases, with 7 bases between. Germline CDR1 is SGHVS and CDR2 is FQNEAQ. In DNA, the CDR3 is TGTGCCAGCAGCTTTGACAGAGGAAACACCATATATTTT. This sequence encodes CASSFDRGNTIYF.

This clonotype was seen more than once but under ten times. The chain combines TRBV12-3 or TRBV12-4 with TRBJ1-6, with 9 bases matching TRBD1. There are 14 residues in the CDR3. J lost 9 bases, V lost 5 bases, and 5 bases had no gene match. CDR3 protein: CASSRTGERSPLHF. The CDR3 bases are TGTGCCAGCAGTCGGACAGGGGAACGTTCACCCCTCCACTTT.

This clonotype was observed a few times. The rearrangement joins TRBV7-3 to TRBJ2-3, with D tentatively TRBD2 (6 bases). From germline, CDR1 is SGHTA and CDR2 FQGTGA. This CDR3 spans 14 amino acids. The V end was cut by 0 bases, the J end by 4 bases, with 8 bases between. The DNA of the CDR3 is TGTGCCAGCAGCTTAACAGGAGGGTCAGATACGCAGTATTTT. Residues: CASSLTGGSDTQYF.

This clonotype was seen ten or more times. This sequence joins TRBV19 and TRBJ1-5; 7 nucleotides agree with TRBD1. CDR1 and CDR2 from the germline V gene are LNHDA and SQIVND (reference sequence). This CDR3 contains 14 residues. The trim removed 6 bases at V and 3 bases at J, leaving 5 bases unmatched. CDR3 in DNA: TGTGCCAGTAGCCGGGACAGTATCAATCAGCCCCAGCATTTT. It specifies CASSRDSINQPQHF.

In its sample, this clonotype was seen many times. This chain links TRBV10-3 with TRBJ2-1; no clear D gene. The CDR3 has 18 residues. Germline V gene lookup returns CDR1 ENHRY and CDR2 SYGVKD. Trimming cost V 5 bases and J 6 bases, with 26 bases left between them. The CDR3 DNA follows: TGTGCCATCAGTCATCCCCCTTTCGAGGCGGCCCCATTCAATGAGCAGTTCTTC. This sequence encodes CAISHPPFEAAPFNEQFF.

Within the sample, this clonotype is medium-sized (0.01 to 0.1%). This chain connects TRBV7-9 to TRBJ1-5; 9 bases line up with TRBD1. Germline V gene data show CDR1 as SEHNR and CDR2 as FQNEAQ (reference sequence). Unmatched junction bases numbered 0, after V lost 10 bases and J lost 2 bases. The CDR3 runs 12 residues. This chain's CDR3 is CANRGRNQPQHF. CDR3 DNA: TGTGCCAACAGGGGGCGCAATCAGCCCCAGCATTTT.

Within the sample, this clonotype is medium-sized (0.01 to 0.1%). The J gene is TRBJ2-5, the V gene TRBV19, with 9 bases identical to TRBD1. The CDR3 consists of 15 residues. The V and J ends lost 5 bases and 3 bases, in that order; junction bases with no gene match: 7. Germline loops: CDR1 LNHDA, CDR2 SQIVND (reference sequence). The CDR3 nucleotides are TGTGCCAGTAGTCTCACAGGGGGCAGGAAAGAGACCCAGTACTTC. It specifies CASSLTGGRKETQYF. Full variable domain (remainder filled in from reference TRBV19 and TRBJ2-5): DGGITQSPKYLFRKEGQNVTLSCEQNLNHDAMYWYRQDPGQGLRLIYYSQIVNDFQKGDIAEGYSVSREKKESFPLTVTSAQKNPTAFYLCASSLTGGRKETQYFGPGTRLLVL.